These T cell receptor beta chains were read from a single sample in a study of T cell responses to AZD1222 COVID-19 vaccine. The repertoire was sequenced with immunoSEQ multiplex PCR; TCRdb's copy has only in-frame clones and lacks some. The data show roughly 120,000 clones, 88% seen once. The sequenced sample was peripheral blood, obtained on day 0 of AZD1222 vaccination. Source of these receptors: an adult in good health. CDR3s include the opening cysteine and the closing phenylalanine or tryptophan.

J gene: TRBJ2-7
V gene: TRBV7-9
CDR3 protein: CASSLGTGGGYEQYF

J gene: TRBJ2-1
V gene: TRBV15
CDR3 protein: CATSSPSAGGFSYNEQFF

J gene: TRBJ2-3
V gene: TRBV18
CDR3 protein: CASSPYASGDGSITDTQYF

J gene: TRBJ2-1
V gene: TRBV15
CDR3 protein: CATQTEADNEQFF

J gene: TRBJ1-1
V gene: TRBV30
CDR3 protein: CAWSVLRGVGATEAFF

J gene: TRBJ1-2
V gene: TRBV29-1
CDR3 protein: CSVEGAGRQGYTF

J gene: TRBJ1-5
V gene: TRBV27
CDR3 protein: CASSLRAGNQPQHF

J gene: TRBJ1-1
V gene: TRBV6-6
CDR3 protein: CASSIDTEAFF

J gene: TRBJ2-1
V gene: TRBV7-9
CDR3 protein: CASSPPARSHEQFF

J gene: TRBJ1-5
V gene: TRBV24-1
CDR3 protein: CASKGDRGPRGQPQHF

J gene: TRBJ1-1
V gene: TRBV9
CDR3 protein: CASSAGTGVRWTEAFF

J gene: TRBJ1-1
V gene: TRBV16
CDR3 protein: CASSHFDRVGTEAFF

J gene: TRBJ2-3
V gene: TRBV7-6
CDR3 protein: CASSLGVAGGTDTQYF

J gene: TRBJ2-5
V gene: TRBV9
CDR3 protein: CASSGEGIGWQETQYF

J gene: TRBJ2-3
V gene: TRBV12-5
CDR3 protein: CASGLTPGTDTQYF

J gene: TRBJ2-7
V gene: TRBV28
CDR3 protein: CASSLFPGPDKEQYF

J gene: TRBJ1-1
V gene: TRBV7-3
CDR3 protein: CASSPGQGTEAFF

J gene: TRBJ1-3
V gene: TRBV5-1
CDR3 protein: CASSLGSGSGNTIYF

J gene: TRBJ1-2
V gene: TRBV30
CDR3 protein: CASGDSLLSYGYTF

J gene: TRBJ2-7
V gene: TRBV2
CDR3 protein: CARQGRGLYEQYF

J gene: TRBJ2-7
V gene: TRBV7-8
CDR3 protein: CASSPRRDQAGGPHEQYF

J gene: TRBJ2-7
V gene: TRBV7-6
CDR3 protein: CASSPGADYEQYF